This entry features one T cell receptor (beta chain) sequence. Antigen specificity is unknown. The J segment lost 0 bases and the V segment lost 5 bases, leaving 7 bases of the junction unmatched. Germline V lookup: CDR1 MNHEY, CDR2 SMNVEV (reference sequence). The length of the CDR3 is 19 residues. The sample comes from a study of shared clonotypes between healthy human individuals. Whole-study findings and limits: Rarefaction showed that sequencing of sorted subsets was incomplete (despite large depth).

Clones were read by immunoSEQ multiplex PCR, and TCRdb kept only the in-frame ones, dropping some. The sample includes about 2.3 million clones, approximately 90% of them seen just once. There were only Caucasian adults among the donors, and all lived in Nashville, Tennessee. The sample was naive CD4+ T cells from PBMCs. Subset noted: CD45RA+ positively selected. J is TRBJ2-6 and V is TRBV27, with 13 positions matching TRBD2. This clonotype was obtained from a man aged 18 to 30 in good health. Some clones in this sample may be carry-over from other donors' samples. In nucleotides, the CDR3 is TGTGCCAGCAGTCCCCGGACTAGCGGGAGAGTCTCTGGGGCCAACGTCCTGACTTTC. Translation: CASSPRTSGRVSGANVLTF.